The T cell receptor (beta chain) under discussion was sequenced for a study of blood T cell repertoires in COVID-19. Background on the study: Nucleic acid was either cDNA or gDNA, and it came from T cells, B-cell-depleted T cells, or PBMCs.

V was shortened by 3 bases and J by 0 bases, with 8 bases between the two germline ends. Germline-derived CDR1 and CDR2 are LGHDT and YNNKEL (reference sequence). The CDR3 consists of 14 residues. Symptom resolution, clearance, or two negative PCRs marked donors in Cohort 3 as recovered. In the source study's methods: Cell counts per sample came from amplifying reference gene primers. Libraries were prepared by immunoSEQ multiplex PCR; TCRdb keeps only in-frame clonotypes and omits some of them. V, J and clone size reflect that table, while D and trimming were determined from the DNA. The sample records around 170,000 clones, under 90% being singletons.

This TCR came from a man aged 50 to 60 who had recovered from COVID-19. The V and J genes are TRBV3-1 (or the pseudogene TRBV3-2) and TRBJ2-5; weak D call: TRBD1 (6 bases). Sequencing input: PBMCs or T cells enriched from blood (not recorded which). The CDR3 spells CASSQYRDQETQYF. The CDR3 nucleotides read TGTGCCAGCAGCCAGTACAGGGACCAAGAGACCCAGTACTTC.